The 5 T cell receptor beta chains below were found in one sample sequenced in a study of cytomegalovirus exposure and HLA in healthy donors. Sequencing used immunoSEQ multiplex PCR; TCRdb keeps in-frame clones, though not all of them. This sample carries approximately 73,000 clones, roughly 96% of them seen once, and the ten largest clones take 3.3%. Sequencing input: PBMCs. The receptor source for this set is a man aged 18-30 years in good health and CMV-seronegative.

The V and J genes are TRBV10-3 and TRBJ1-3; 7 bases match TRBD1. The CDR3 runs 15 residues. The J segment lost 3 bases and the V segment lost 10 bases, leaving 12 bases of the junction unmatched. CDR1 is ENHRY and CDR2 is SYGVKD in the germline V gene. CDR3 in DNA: TGTGCCACCGCTTTTACAGGGGCTAATGGAAACACCATATATTTT. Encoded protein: CATAFTGANGNTIYF.

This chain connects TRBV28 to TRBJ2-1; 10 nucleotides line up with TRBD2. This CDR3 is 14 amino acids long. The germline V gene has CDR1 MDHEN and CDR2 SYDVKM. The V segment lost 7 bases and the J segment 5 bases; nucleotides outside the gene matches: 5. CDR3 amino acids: CASTFTSGDNEQFF. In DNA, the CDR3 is TGTGCCAGCACCTTTACTAGCGGGGACAATGAGCAGTTCTTC.

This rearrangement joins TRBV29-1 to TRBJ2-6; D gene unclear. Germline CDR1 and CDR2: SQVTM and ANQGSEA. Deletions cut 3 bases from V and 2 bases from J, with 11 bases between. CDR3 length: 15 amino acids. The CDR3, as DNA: TGCAGCGTTGAGGTGGAGTACCCTGGGGCCAACGTCCTGACTTTC. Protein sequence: CSVEVEYPGANVLTF.

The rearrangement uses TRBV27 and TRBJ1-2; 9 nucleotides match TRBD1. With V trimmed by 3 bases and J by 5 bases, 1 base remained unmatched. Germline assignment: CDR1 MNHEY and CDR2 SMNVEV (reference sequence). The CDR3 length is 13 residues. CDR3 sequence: CASSFGTGYGYTF. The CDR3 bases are TGTGCCAGCAGTTTCGGGACAGGGTATGGCTACACCTTC.

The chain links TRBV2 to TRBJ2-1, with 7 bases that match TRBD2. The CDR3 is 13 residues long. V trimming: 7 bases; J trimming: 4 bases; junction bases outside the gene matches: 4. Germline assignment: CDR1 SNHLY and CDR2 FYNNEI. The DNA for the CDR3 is TGTGCCAGCATGGGTAGCGGGTACAATGAGCAGTTCTTC. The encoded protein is CASMGSGYNEQFF.